This entry describes one TCR beta chain. Which antigen it targets is not known. Measured from the cysteine to the phenylalanine, the CDR3 is 17 residues long. The record lacks a DNA sequence. The instrument given in TCRdb is NextSeq 550. The Human TCR Profiling Kit (MiLaboratory) was used to prepare UMI-labeled 5' RACE TRB cDNA libraries. cDNA synthesis used the entire amount of extracted RNA, and PCR amplification then used the entire amount of cDNA produced. Libraries were prepared in parallel with an identical number of PCR cycles. Concerning the study's data processing: MIGEC and MiXCR extracted about 50,000 +/- 10,000 unique UMI-labeled TRB cDNA molecules per library, requiring at least two reads per UMI. Each library averaged around 40,000 +/- 10,000 functional in-frame TRB CDR3 nucleotide clonotypes without stop codons. After each sample was downsampled to 5000 UMI-labeled TRB molecules, VDJtools was used to calculate diversity metrics such as normalized Shannon-Wiener and Chao1. VDJtools computed clonotype-size-weighted physicochemical properties of the central five CDR3 residues: interaction energy, strength, volume and Kidera factor 4. Based on TCRdb reprocessing of the reads, there is one entry per CDR3 protein sequence, and DNA is missing. TCRdb assigned the V and J calls; the authors' analysis was not used. The record for this sample contains 84,000 or so distinct CDR3 sequences. Of the sample, approximately 0.67% falls within the top ten clones.

Each CD8+ T cell subset was flow-sorted in triplicate, with 300,000 cells per subset placed directly into RLT lysis buffer. To keep memory contaminants out, a stringent definition of naive CD8+ T cells was applied: CD45RO-CCR7+CD27+CD95-. Peripheral blood mononuclear cells were isolated from buffy coats by standard density gradient centrifugation. A FACSAria III was used to flow-sort naive CXCR3-negative and CXCR3-positive CD8+ T cells. An RNeasy Mini Kit was used to extract total RNA from the sorted cells. This specimen belongs to a study of CXCR3-negative and CXCR3-positive naive CD8 T cells (dated by TCRdb to between 2019 and 2020). Study-level background: In total, about 135 million TRB reads were obtained, corresponding to roughly 1.5 +/- 0.3 million reads per library. The diversity and physicochemical repertoire analyses included under 12 donors pooled from two independent experiments. Naive subsets from about five donors and memory cells from 3 donors were included in the TRBV-TRBJ cluster analysis.

The paper's findings and limits, for the study overall: Freshly isolated PBMCs were used for most assays because CXCR3 expression went down partially after cryopreservation. Because surface CD5, which has been linked to self-reactivity in mice, was comparable between naive subsets, TCR interaction strength was also inferred from TRB CDR3 physicochemical properties. Repertoire diversity was comparably high in both naive subsets but much lower in memory CD8+ T cells. TRB CDR3s from CXCR3-positive naive cells showed higher hydrophobicity (lower Kidera factor 4), lower energy, and higher strength and volume indices than CXCR3-negative naive cells. TRBV-TRBJ usage was similar between naive CXCR3-negative and CXCR3-positive cells from the same donor, while memory cells showed distinct patterns.

The sequence came from a human donor in good health. Some clones in this sample may be carry-over from other donors' samples. Sequenced input: naive CXCR3+ CD8+ T cells from blood. The meaning of the sample's cell subset or site label: CD45RO-CCR7+CD27+CD95- naive CD8+ T cells expressing CXCR3 (TNR3+). Recombination linked TRBV12-3 or TRBV12-4 to TRBJ2-1; absent DNA, TCRdb's TRBD1 call cannot be checked. The CDR3 has the sequence CASSLFPFGTGGHEQFF.